One and the same sample provided the 10 T cell receptor beta chains below, sequenced in a study of control samples from healthy donors and cancer patients. Here immunoSEQ multiplex PCR was the method, and the copy in TCRdb shows in-frame clones only, minus some. The table lists 230,000 or so clones, over 90% of them singletons, with roughly 1.6% in the top ten. Sequencing used blood. All receptors come from a man between 50 and 59 years old in good health.

The CDR3 DNA reads TGTGCCAGCAGTCCGTCGGACGTGAACTTGTACGAGCAGTACTTC. Translation gives CASSPSDVNLYEQYF. This chain uses TRBV28 with TRBJ2-7; D gene unclear. Trimming removed 5 bases at V and 4 bases at J, with 18 bases between. CDR1 and CDR2 (germline): MDHEN, SYDVKM. CDR3 length: 15 amino acids.

The J gene is TRBJ1-5, the V gene TRBV6-5; 7 bases align to TRBD1. V lost 5 bases to trimming and J lost 0 bases; unmatched junction nucleotides: 4. This CDR3 is built from 15 residues. Per the germline V gene, CDR1 is MNHEY and CDR2 is SVGAGI. DNA for the CDR3: TGTGCCAGCAGTCTGACAGGGATTAGCAATCAGCCCCAGCATTTT. Protein product: CASSLTGISNQPQHF.

The chain uses TRBV7-2 and TRBJ1-1; D unclear. The CDR3 runs 18 residues. Germline loops: CDR1 SGHTA, CDR2 FQGNSA. Trimming stripped 1 base from V and 4 bases from J, with 22 bases between. The CDR3: CASSLDSWAASRGTEAFF. CDR3 bases: TGTGCCAGCAGCTTAGATTCATGGGCAGCGAGTCGGGGCACTGAAGCTTTCTTT. The full variable domain, in which reference TRBV7-2 and TRBJ1-1 provide the parts outside the CDR3, is GAGVSQSPSNKVTEKGKDVELRCDPISGHTALYWYRQSLGQGLEFLIYFQGNSAPDKSGLPSDRFSAERTGGSVSTLTIQRTQQEDSAVYLCASSLDSWAASRGTEAFFGQGTRLTVV.

This chain uses TRBV3-1 (or the pseudogene TRBV3-2) with TRBJ2-3; TRBD2 agrees at 8 bases. Germline CDR1 LGHDT, CDR2 YNNKEL (reference sequence). Germline trimming cut 0 bases from V and 4 bases from J; bases unmatched to any gene: 9. There are 17 residues in the CDR3. The CDR3 DNA follows: TGTGCCAGCAGCCAAGATCTGGGGCGGGGGGCCCCAGATACGCAGTATTTT. It codes for CASSQDLGRGAPDTQYF.

The chain recombines TRBV29-1 with TRBJ1-4; 12 bases match TRBD1. The germline CDR1 and CDR2 sequences are SQVTM and ANQGSEA. The CDR3 has 15 residues. The ends lost 6 bases at V and 2 bases at J; junction bases unmatched: 4. This chain's CDR3 is CSVGQGAGTNEKLFF. CDR3 coding DNA: TGCAGCGTGGGACAGGGGGCAGGCACTAATGAAAAACTGTTTTTT.

The genes are TRBV7-9 and TRBJ2-3; 12 bases line up with TRBD2. The V gene's germline CDR1 is SEHNR and CDR2 FQNEAQ (reference sequence). The CDR3 covers 17 residues. With 5 bases clipped from V and 5 bases from J, the junction kept 11 bases outside the gene matches. The CDR3 nucleotides are TGTGCCAGCAGCCGCGGACTAGCGGGGTTGGGGATAGATACGCAGTATTTT. This translates into CASSRGLAGLGIDTQYF.

The DNA for the CDR3 is TGTGCCAGCAGCTTATCCAGGGGTGAAGCTGAAGCTTTCTTT. Its translation is CASSLSRGEAEAFF. The chain combines TRBV7-8 with TRBJ1-1, with D possibly being TRBD1 (6 bases). Germline lookup yields CDR1 SGHVS and CDR2 FQNEAQ. V lost 2 bases and J lost 6, with 13 bases in between. This CDR3 region has 14 residues.

V and J are TRBV30 and TRBJ1-5, with D hard to call. The germline gives CDR1 GTSNPN, CDR2 SVGIG (reference sequence). This CDR3 comprises 12 residues. The ends were cut back, 2 bases at V and 10 bases at J, with 12 bases in the middle. CDR3 bases: TGTGCCTGGAGTAATTCGGGAGGACCCCAGCATTTT. It is translated as CAWSNSGGPQHF.

This clone came up once. The gene calls are TRBV5-6 and TRBJ2-5; 7 nucleotides align to TRBD1. Germline lookup yields CDR1 SGHDT and CDR2 YYEEEE. The J segment lost 2 bases and the V segment lost 2 bases, leaving 0 bases of the junction unmatched. The length of the CDR3 is 13 residues. The DNA for the CDR3 is TGTGCCAGCAGCTTCAGGGGGCAAGAGACCCAGTACTTC. Protein: CASSFRGQETQYF.

The gene calls are TRBV9 and TRBJ1-1; 12 nucleotides line up with TRBD1. There are 18 residues in the CDR3. Germline-derived CDR1 and CDR2 are SGDLS and YYNGEE. V was clipped by 3 bases and J by 1 base; unmatched bases: 10. CDR3 sequence reads: CASSDPGTGGLSNTEAFF. CDR3 bases: TGTGCCAGCAGCGACCCCGGGACAGGGGGCTTGTCGAACACTGAAGCTTTCTTT.